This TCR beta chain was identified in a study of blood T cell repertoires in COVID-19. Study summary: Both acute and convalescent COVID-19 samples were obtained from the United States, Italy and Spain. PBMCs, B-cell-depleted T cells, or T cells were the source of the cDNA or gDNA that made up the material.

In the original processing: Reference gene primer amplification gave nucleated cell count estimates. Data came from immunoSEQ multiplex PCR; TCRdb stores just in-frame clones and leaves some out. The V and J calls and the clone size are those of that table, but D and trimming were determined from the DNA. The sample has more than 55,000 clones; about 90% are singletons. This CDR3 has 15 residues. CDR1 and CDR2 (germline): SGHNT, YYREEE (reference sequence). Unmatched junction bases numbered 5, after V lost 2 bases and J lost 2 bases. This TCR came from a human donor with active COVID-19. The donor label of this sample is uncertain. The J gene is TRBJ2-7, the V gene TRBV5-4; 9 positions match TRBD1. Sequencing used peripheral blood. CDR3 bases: TGTGCCAGCAGCTTACCGGGACAGGGAACCTACGAGCAGTACTTC. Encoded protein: CASSLPGQGTYEQYF.